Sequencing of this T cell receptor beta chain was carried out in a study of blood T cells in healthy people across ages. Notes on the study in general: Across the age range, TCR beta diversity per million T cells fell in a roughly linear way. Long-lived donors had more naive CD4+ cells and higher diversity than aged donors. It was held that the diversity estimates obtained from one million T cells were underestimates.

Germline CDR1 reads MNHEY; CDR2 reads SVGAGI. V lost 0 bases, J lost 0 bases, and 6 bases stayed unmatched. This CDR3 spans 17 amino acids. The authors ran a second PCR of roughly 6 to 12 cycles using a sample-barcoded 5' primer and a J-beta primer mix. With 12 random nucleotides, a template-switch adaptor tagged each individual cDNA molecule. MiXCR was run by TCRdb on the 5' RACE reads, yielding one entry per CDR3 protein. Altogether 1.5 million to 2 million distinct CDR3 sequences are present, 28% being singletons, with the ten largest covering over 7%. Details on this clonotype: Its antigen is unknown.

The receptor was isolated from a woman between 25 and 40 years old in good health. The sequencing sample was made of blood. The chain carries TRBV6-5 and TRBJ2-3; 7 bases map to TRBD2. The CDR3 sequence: CASSYSAKAGSTDTQYF. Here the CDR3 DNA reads TGTGCCAGCAGTTACTCAGCAAAAGCGGGAAGCACAGATACGCAGTATTTT.